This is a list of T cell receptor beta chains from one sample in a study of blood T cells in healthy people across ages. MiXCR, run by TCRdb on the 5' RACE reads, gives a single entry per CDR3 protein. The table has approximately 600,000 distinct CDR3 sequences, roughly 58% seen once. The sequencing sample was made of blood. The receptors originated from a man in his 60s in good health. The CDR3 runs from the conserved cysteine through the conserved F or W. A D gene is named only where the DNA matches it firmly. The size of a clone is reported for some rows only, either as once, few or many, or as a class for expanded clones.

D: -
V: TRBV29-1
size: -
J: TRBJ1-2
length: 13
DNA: TGCAGCGTTGAAAACCCAGGGGTGGGTGGCTACACCTTC
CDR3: CSVENPGVGGYTF

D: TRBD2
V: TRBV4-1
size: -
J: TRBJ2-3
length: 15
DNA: TGCGCCAGCAGCGAGACTAGCGGGGGGGCAGATACGCAGTATTTT
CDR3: CASSETSGGADTQYF

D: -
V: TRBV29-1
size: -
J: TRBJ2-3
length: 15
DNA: TGCAGCGTTGAAGATCGCCGGCAAGTCCCAGATACGCAGTATTTT
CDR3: CSVEDRRQVPDTQYF

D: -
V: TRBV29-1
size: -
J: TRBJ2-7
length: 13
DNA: TGCAGCGTAAACGGCCCCAGCTCCTACGAGCAGTACTTC
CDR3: CSVNGPSSYEQYF

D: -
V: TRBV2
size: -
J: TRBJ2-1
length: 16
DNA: TGTGCCAGCAGTGAAGGGCAGGATCTGGGCGGTGATGAGCAGTTCTTC
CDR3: CASSEGQDLGGDEQFF

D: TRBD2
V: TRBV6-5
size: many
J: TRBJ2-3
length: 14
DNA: TGTGCCAGCAGACCGGGACTAGCCGCACATACGCAGTATTTT
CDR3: CASRPGLAAHTQYF

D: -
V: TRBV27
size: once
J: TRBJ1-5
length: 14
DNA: TGTGTAAGCCGAAGTGGGGGGAGGAATCAGCCCCAGCATTTT
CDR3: CVSRSGGRNQPQHF

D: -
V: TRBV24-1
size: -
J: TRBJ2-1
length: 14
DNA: TGTGCCACCAGTCCACGACAGGTAAACAATGAGCAGTTCTTC
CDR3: CATSPRQVNNEQFF

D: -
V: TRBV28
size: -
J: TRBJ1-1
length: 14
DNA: TGTGCCAGCAGGCTTGGGGAGATGAACACTGAAGCTTTCTTT
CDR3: CASRLGEMNTEAFF

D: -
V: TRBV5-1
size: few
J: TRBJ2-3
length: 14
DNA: TGCGCCAGCTGCGAGGGGGGTAACACAGATACGCAGTATTTT
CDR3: CASCEGGNTDTQYF

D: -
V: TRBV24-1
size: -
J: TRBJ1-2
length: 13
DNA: TGTGCCACCAGTGGAAATTCCGGCTATGGCTACACCTTC
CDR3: CATSGNSGYGYTF

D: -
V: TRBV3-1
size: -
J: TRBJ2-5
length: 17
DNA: TGTGCCAGCAGCCAAGGCCGCCTGGGGGGGCGCAAAGAGACCCAGTACTTC
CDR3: CASSQGRLGGRKETQYF

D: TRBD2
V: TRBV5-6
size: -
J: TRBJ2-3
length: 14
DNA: TGTGCCAGCAGCATAAGCGGGGGACGGGATACGCAGTATTTT
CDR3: CASSISGGRDTQYF

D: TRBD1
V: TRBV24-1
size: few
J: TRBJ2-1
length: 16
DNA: TGTGCCACCAGTGATCAGGGACAGGGGGTCGTCGATGAGCAGTTCTTC
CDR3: CATSDQGQGVVDEQFF

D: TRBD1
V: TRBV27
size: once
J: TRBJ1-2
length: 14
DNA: TGTGCCAGCAGACTCACAGGGGCGACCTATGGCTACACCTTC
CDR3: CASRLTGATYGYTF

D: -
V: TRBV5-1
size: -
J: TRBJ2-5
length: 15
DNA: TGCGCCAGTACGATAACGGCCCTGGTGGGGGAGACCCAGTACTTC
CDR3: CASTITALVGETQYF

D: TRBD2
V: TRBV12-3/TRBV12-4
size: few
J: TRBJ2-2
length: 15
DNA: TGTGCCAGCAGGATAGCGGGGGTGAACACCGGGGAGCTGTTTTTT
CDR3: CASRIAGVNTGELFF

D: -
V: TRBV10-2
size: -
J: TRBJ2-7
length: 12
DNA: TGCGCCAGCAGTGAACTGGGTAGAGAGCAGTACTTC
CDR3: CASSELGREQYF

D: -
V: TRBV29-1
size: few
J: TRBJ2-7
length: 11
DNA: TGCAGCGGCGCCCAAAGGGGCGAGCAGTACTTC
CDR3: CSGAQRGEQYF

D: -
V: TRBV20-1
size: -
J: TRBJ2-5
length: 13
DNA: TGCAGTGTTATAGTCCGCCAGCAAGAGACCCAGTACTTC
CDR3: CSVIVRQQETQYF

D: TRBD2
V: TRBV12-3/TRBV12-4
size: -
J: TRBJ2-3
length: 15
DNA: TGTGCCAGCAGTTTGGGACTAGCCCTCACAGATACGCAGTATTTT
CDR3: CASSLGLALTDTQYF

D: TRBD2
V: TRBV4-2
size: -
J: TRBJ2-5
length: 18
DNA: TGTGCCAGCAGCCCTGCCGGGACTAGCGGGGTAAACCAAGAGACCCAGTACTTC
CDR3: CASSPAGTSGVNQETQYF

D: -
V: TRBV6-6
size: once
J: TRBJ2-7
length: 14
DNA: TGTGCCAGCACCGTGCCGGGACGCGAGGCCGAGCAGTACTTC
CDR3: CASTVPGREAEQYF

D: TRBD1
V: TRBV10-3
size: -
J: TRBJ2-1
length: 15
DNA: TGTGCCATCAGTGACCGGACAGGGAGGAACAATGAGCAGTTCTTC
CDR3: CAISDRTGRNNEQFF

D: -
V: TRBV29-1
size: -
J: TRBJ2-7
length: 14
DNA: TGCAGCGTTGTCGTGGGGGGGGCTTTGGGCGAGCAGTACTTC
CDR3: CSVVVGGALGEQYF

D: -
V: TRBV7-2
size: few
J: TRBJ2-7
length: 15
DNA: TGTGCCAGCAGCTTAGTGTCGACGTCAGTCTACGAGCAGTACTTC
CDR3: CASSLVSTSVYEQYF

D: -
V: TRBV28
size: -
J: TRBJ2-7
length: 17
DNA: TGTGCCAGCAGTCCCTCCCCCGGGACCGCAACCCAAGCCGAGCAGTACTTC
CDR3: CASSPSPGTATQAEQYF

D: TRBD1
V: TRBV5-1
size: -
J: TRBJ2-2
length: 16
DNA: TGCGCCAGCAGAGCCTACAGGGGAGTGGGCACCGGGGAGCTGTTTTTT
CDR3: CASRAYRGVGTGELFF

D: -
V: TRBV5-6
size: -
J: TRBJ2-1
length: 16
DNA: TGTGCCAGCAGCTTCGATGCTGGGGGGACCTACAATGAGCAGTTCTTC
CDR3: CASSFDAGGTYNEQFF

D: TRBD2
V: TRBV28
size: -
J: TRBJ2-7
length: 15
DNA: TGTGCCAGCAGTTTTTCCCTAGCGGGGTCCTACGAGCAGTACTTC
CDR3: CASSFSLAGSYEQYF

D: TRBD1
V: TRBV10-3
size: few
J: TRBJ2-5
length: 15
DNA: TGTGCCATCAGTGAGCTGACAGGGGAAGGAGAGACCCAGTACTTC
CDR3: CAISELTGEGETQYF

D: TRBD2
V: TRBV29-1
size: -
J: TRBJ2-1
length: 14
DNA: TGCAGCGTTGTAGCGGGAGATCCCTACAATGAGCAGTTCTTC
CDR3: CSVVAGDPYNEQFF

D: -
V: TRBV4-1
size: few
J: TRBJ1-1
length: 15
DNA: TGCGCCAGCAGCCAAAAGGGGGGCCCAGGGTCTGAAGCTTTCTTT
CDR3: CASSQKGGPGSEAFF

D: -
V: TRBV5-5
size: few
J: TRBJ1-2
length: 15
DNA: TGTGCCAGCAGCTCCCTTTTGAGGACGAACTATGGCTACACCTTC
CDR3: CASSSLLRTNYGYTF

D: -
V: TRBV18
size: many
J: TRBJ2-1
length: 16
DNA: TGTGCCAGCTCACCAAGGAGTACAGGGGGGGACAATGAGCAGTTCTTC
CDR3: CASSPRSTGGDNEQFF

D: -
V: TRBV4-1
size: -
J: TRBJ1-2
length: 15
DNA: TGCGCCAGCAGCCGTTTGGGGGGAGCTAACTATGGCTACACCTTC
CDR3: CASSRLGGANYGYTF

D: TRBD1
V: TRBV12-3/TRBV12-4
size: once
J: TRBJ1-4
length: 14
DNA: TGTGCCAGCAGATCCGGGACAGGGGCCGAAAAACTGTTTTTT
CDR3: CASRSGTGAEKLFF

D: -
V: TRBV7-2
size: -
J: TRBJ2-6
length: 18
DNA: TGTGCCAGCAGCCCCATGGACCCAGCCGGCTCTGGGGCCAACGTCCTGACTTTC
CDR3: CASSPMDPAGSGANVLTF

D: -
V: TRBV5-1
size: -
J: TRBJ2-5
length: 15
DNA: TGCGCCAGCAGCCCCGGGGTGGTACCCGAAGAGACCCAGTACTTC
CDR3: CASSPGVVPEETQYF

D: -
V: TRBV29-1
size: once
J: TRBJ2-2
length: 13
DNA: TGCAGCGTCGAAGATCGTTGGGCCGGGGAGCTGTTTTTT
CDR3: CSVEDRWAGELFF

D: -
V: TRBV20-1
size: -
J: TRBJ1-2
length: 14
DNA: TGCAGTGCTAGCTTGTCTAGTGGATCGGATGGCTACACCTTC
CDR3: CSASLSSGSDGYTF

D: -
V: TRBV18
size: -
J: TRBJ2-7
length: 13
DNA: TGTGCCAGCTCAGCCGAGGAGCGCGGCGAGCAGTACTTC
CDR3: CASSAEERGEQYF

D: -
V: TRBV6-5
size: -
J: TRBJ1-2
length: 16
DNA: TGTGCCAGCAGTCTTACTCGGACTCTTCTAAACTATGGCTACACCTTC
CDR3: CASSLTRTLLNYGYTF

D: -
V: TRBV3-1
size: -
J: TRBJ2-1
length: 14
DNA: TGTACCACCAAGCCCCAGAACAGCTACAATGAGCAGTTCTTC
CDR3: CTTKPQNSYNEQFF

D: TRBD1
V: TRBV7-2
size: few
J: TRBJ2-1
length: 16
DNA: TGTGCCAGCACCGACAGGGGTACATATTCCTACAATGAGCAGTTCTTC
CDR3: CASTDRGTYSYNEQFF

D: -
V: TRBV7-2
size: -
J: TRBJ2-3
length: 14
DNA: TGTGCCAGCAGCTTTTGGGGTTTGAGGGATACGCAGTATTTT
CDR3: CASSFWGLRDTQYF

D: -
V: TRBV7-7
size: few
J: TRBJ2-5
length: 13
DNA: TGTGCCAGCAGCTTGGCCGCAGTGAAGACCCAGTACTTC
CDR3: CASSLAAVKTQYF

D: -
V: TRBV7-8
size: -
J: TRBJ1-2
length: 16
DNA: TGTGCCAGCAGCTTAGATGGCGGCTCCCAGGGTTATGGCTACACCTTC
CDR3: CASSLDGGSQGYGYTF

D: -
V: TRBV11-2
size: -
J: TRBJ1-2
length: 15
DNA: TGTGCCAGCAGCTTAGAAGAGAAGCCGAACTATGGCTACACCTTC
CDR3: CASSLEEKPNYGYTF

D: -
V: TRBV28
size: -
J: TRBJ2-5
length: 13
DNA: TGTGCCAGCAGGCCTATAGCGGAAGAGACCCAGTACTTC
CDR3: CASRPIAEETQYF

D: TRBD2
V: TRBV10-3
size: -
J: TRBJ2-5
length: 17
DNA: TGTGCCATCAGTGAGTCCCTAGCGGGGGGCCTCAAAGAGACCCAGTACTTC
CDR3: CAISESLAGGLKETQYF